This T cell receptor beta chain was observed in a study of blood T cell repertoires in COVID-19. Background on the study: Acute and convalescent COVID-19 samples came from the United States, Italy and Spain.

Germline loops: CDR1 LNHNV, CDR2 YYDKDF (reference sequence). The CDR3 extends over 17 amino acids. Trimming removed 2 bases from V and 1 base from J; junction bases left unmatched: 6. As processed by the authors: Estimates of nucleated cell counts were drawn from the amplification of reference gene primers. Only in-frame clones appear in the TCRdb table, and some are missing; sequencing was by immunoSEQ multiplex PCR. D and trimming were read from the DNA, whereas the V and J calls and clone size are those reported in that table. The sample yields about 80,000 clones, about four fifths seen once. Material: peripheral blood. This rearrangement joins TRBV15 to TRBJ2-2, with TRBD1 matching 8 bases. The clonotype comes from a human donor in a cohort sampled during active COVID-19. The CDR3 nucleotides are TGTGCCACCAGCAGACCCCCCGGGACAGGGAACACCGGGGAGCTGTTTTTT. Its translation: CATSRPPGTGNTGELFF.